What follows are 17 T cell receptor beta chains derived from one specimen sequenced in a study of cytomegalovirus exposure and HLA in healthy donors. This PCR relied on a set of 60 Vbeta primers and 13 Jbeta primers. The assay was immunoSEQ multiplex PCR, and TCRdb's table has in-frame clones only and misses some. This repertoire shows around 170,000 clones, around four fifths found once; its top ten account for 1%. The specimen was PBMCs. The receptors derive from a woman aged 50 to 60 in good health and CMV-seropositive.

The V and J genes are TRBV19 and TRBJ1-2, with a possible D match to TRBD1 (6 bases). The CDR3 length is 15 residues. CDR1 is LNHDA and CDR2 is SQIVND in the germline V gene (reference sequence). V lost 6 bases, J lost 3 bases, and 17 bases lay in between. As DNA, the CDR3 is TGTGCCAGTAGGAGCCCGGGGGGCGCAGACTATGGCTACACCTTC. This translates into CASRSPGGADYGYTF.

This clone came up once. Distinct nucleotide sequences in the sample also encode this CDR3. This chain connects TRBV7-2 to TRBJ2-1, with D unclear. The CDR3 extends over 12 amino acids. CDR1 is SGHTA, CDR2 FQGNSA, per germline. Trimming left V 2 bases short and J 4 bases short, with 3 bases between. DNA of the CDR3: TGTGCCAGCAGCTTACTTTACAATGAGCAGTTCTTC. Translating it yields CASSLLYNEQFF.

The chain couples TRBV6-5 to TRBJ1-2; 10 positions match TRBD1. The CDR3 has 13 residues. Per the germline V gene, CDR1 is MNHEY and CDR2 is SVGAGI. J was trimmed by 8 bases and V by 6 bases; bases with no gene match: 6. CDR3 in amino acids: CASSHGTGDGYTF. CDR3 bases: TGTGCCAGCAGCCATGGGACAGGGGACGGCTACACCTTC.

The J gene is TRBJ2-2, the V gene TRBV7-6; D gene unclear. Trimming stripped 1 base from V and 4 bases from J, with 13 bases between. Germline lookup yields CDR1 SGHVS and CDR2 FNYEAQ. This CDR3 comprises 16 residues. Here the CDR3 DNA reads TGTGCCAGCAGCTTAGATGGTCGTGCAGGCACCGGGGAGCTGTTTTTT. It is translated as CASSLDGRAGTGELFF.

This chain uses TRBV5-6 with TRBJ2-6; D is ambiguous. CDR3 size: 17 residues. V gave up 2 bases and J gave up 1 base, with 13 bases separating them. CDR1 is SGHDT, CDR2 YYEEEE, per germline. CDR3 protein: CASSFEVFPSGANVLTF. DNA for the CDR3: TGTGCCAGCAGCTTTGAGGTATTCCCTTCTGGGGCCAACGTCCTGACTTTC.

This chain uses TRBV14 with TRBJ2-1; TRBD2 is a possible D gene (6 bases). The germline V and J ends were trimmed by 3 bases and 12 bases, with 15 bases remaining between them. The CDR3 length is 13 residues. In germline, CDR1 is SGHDN, CDR2 FVKESK. This CDR3 is CASSHLPGGRQFF. The CDR3 coding sequence is TGTGCCAGCAGCCACCTCCCCGGGGGTCGGCAGTTCTTC. Full variable domain (outside the CDR3, taken from reference TRBV14 and TRBJ2-1): EAGVTQFPSHSVIEKGQTVTLRCDPISGHDNLYWYRRVMGKEIKFLLHFVKESKQDESGMPNNRFLAERTGGTYSTLKVQPAELEDSGVYFCASSHLPGGRQFFGPGTRLTVL.

Turning to this clone: A junction boundary mismatches the germline segment, possibly from a read error. The rearrangement links TRBV7-7 to TRBJ2-1, with 11 bases lining up with TRBD1. CDR1 is SSHAT, CDR2 FNYEAQ, per germline (reference sequence). The CDR3 runs 16 residues. The CDR3 sequence is CASSLGRDRGYNEQFF. DNA for the CDR3: TGTGCTAGCAGCTTAGGCCGGGACAGGGGGTACAATGAGCAGTTCTTC.

V gene TRBV2 combines with J gene TRBJ1-4; a possible D gene is TRBD1 (5 bases). V gave up 7 bases and J gave up 7 bases, with 16 bases separating them. This CDR3 has 14 amino acids. Germline V lookup: CDR1 SNHLY, CDR2 FYNNEI. This CDR3 reads CASTPLLGVEKLFF. The CDR3 DNA is TGTGCCAGCACCCCTCTCTTAGGGGTTGAAAAACTGTTTTTT.

This rearrangement joins TRBV4-1 to TRBJ1-2; tentatively, D is TRBD1 (6 bases). Trimming pared 3 bases from V and 5 bases from J, leaving 19 bases between. Germline values: CDR1 MGHRA, CDR2 YSYEKL. The CDR3 sequence is 16 residues long. The CDR3: CASSQSQGPSPYGYTF. CDR3 nucleotide sequence: TGCGCCAGCAGCCAGTCACAGGGACCCAGTCCTTATGGCTACACCTTC.

This chain's CDR3 is CASSLAGGPSDTQYF. The DNA of the CDR3 is TGTGCCAGCAGCCTAGCGGGAGGGCCATCAGATACGCAGTATTTT. The gene calls are TRBV27 and TRBJ2-3; 12 bases align to TRBD2. The ends lost 6 bases at V and 4 bases at J; junction bases unmatched: 5. The V gene's germline CDR1 is MNHEY and CDR2 SMNVEV (reference sequence). The CDR3 is made up of 15 amino acids.

The chain is built from TRBV28 and TRBJ2-5; 7 bases are shared with TRBD1. This CDR3 spans 15 amino acids. Germline assignment: CDR1 MDHEN and CDR2 SYDVKM. The V and J ends lost 6 bases and 2 bases, in that order; junction bases with no gene match: 9. CDR3 nucleotide sequence: TGTGCCAGCAGACGGACAGGTTCCGCGCAAGAGACCCAGTACTTC. Protein: CASRRTGSAQETQYF.

About this clone: One end of the junction does not line up with germline, which may come from a read error. This chain connects TRBV7-9 to TRBJ2-1, with unresolved D. This CDR3 comprises 16 residues. Germline assignment: CDR1 SEHNR and CDR2 FQNEAQ (reference sequence). This CDR3 reads CSSSLETRSSYNEQFF. The CDR3 DNA reads as TGTTCCAGCAGCTTAGAAACACGGAGCTCCTACAATGAGCAGTTCTTC.

V usage is TRBV29-1 and J usage is TRBJ2-1; the match to TRBD1 covers 8 bases. The V segment lost 4 bases and the J segment 8 bases; nucleotides outside the gene matches: 7. This CDR3 comprises 13 residues. Germline loops: CDR1 SQVTM, CDR2 ANQGSEA. The CDR3 sequence is CSVAQGAVDEQFF. CDR3 sequence (DNA): TGCAGCGTTGCCCAGGGGGCTGTGGATGAGCAGTTCTTC.

This clone was found once. The CDR3 DNA is TGTGCCAGCGGAAGGACAGGAAAGGACTATGGCTACACCTTC. It is translated as CASGRTGKDYGYTF. The V call is TRBV7-9, the J call TRBJ1-2, with 7 nucleotides matching TRBD1. The ends lost 8 bases at V and 3 bases at J; junction bases unmatched: 9. This CDR3 comprises 14 residues. Germline lookup yields CDR1 SEHNR and CDR2 FQNEAQ (reference sequence).

In DNA form, the CDR3 reads TGTGCCAGCAGCTTAGTTCCAATCCCCCAGTACTTC. It specifies CASSLVPIPQYF. The chain joins TRBV11-2 to TRBJ2-7; D is unclear. The CDR3 runs 12 residues. V shed 1 base and J shed 10 bases, with 11 bases lying between them. CDR1 and CDR2 from the germline V gene are SGHAT and FQNNGV.

The chain uses TRBV9 and TRBJ1-2; maybe TRBD1 (6 bases). Germline V gives CDR1 SGDLS, CDR2 YYNGEE. This CDR3 spans 13 amino acids. The V end lost 3 bases, the J end lost 4 bases, and 10 bases lay between the germline ends. The CDR3 DNA reads TGTGCCAGCAGCGCAGGGGAACTCTATGGCTACACCTTC. Translating it yields CASSAGELYGYTF. Supplemented by reference TRBV9 and TRBJ1-2, the full variable domain reads DSGVTQTPKHLITATGQRVTLRCSPRSGDLSVYWYQQSLDQGLQFLIQYYNGEERAKGNILERFSAQQFPDLHSELNLSSLELGDSALYFCASSAGELYGYTFGSGTRLTVV.

In the case of this clone: At one of its ends the junction is not consistent with the germline gene, which may arise from a read error. The CDR3 sequence: CSSSLAIAASTDTQYF. The CDR3 nucleotides read TGTTCCAGCAGCTTAGCTATAGCTGCTAGCACAGATACGCAGTATTTT. J is TRBJ2-3 and V is TRBV7-9, with D unresolved. Per germline, CDR1 SEHNR and CDR2 FQNEAQ (reference sequence). The CDR3 covers 16 residues.